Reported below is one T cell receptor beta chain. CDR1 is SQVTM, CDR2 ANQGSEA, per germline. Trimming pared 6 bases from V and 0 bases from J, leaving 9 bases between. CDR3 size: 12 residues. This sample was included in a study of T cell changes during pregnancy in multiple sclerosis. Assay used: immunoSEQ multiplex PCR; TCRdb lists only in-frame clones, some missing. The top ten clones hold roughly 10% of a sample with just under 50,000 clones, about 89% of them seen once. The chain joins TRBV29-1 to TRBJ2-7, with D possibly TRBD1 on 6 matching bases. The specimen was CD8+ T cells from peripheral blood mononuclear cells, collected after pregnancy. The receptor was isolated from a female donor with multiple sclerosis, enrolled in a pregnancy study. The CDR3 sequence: CSVEGVSYEQYF. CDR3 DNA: TGCAGCGTCGAGGGGGTCTCCTACGAGCAGTACTTC.